A selection of T cell receptor beta chains follows, all from one sample in a study of T cell repertoires in cytomegalovirus infection. Antigens for these TCRs are unknown. MiXCR was run by TCRdb on the reads, yielding one entry per CDR3 protein. The data contain tens of thousands of distinct CDR3 sequences, over 20% of them singletons. The starting material was CD8+ T cells from cultured PBMCs, obtained from culture after CMV antigen stimulation. The receptors come from a human donor in good health (CMV status not recorded). Some clones in this sample may be carry-over from other donors' samples. The CDR3 runs from the conserved cysteine through the conserved F or W. Each record gives: D gene, clone size, J gene, V gene, CDR3 protein, CDR3 DNA. The D gene is left open where the match is weak. Size is omitted from some rows. Given values are once, few, many or a class for expanded clones.

NA NA TRBJ1-1 TRBV6-6 CASSYGHTNTEAFF TGTGCCAGCAGTTACGGGCACACGAACACTGAAGCTTTCTTT
NA many TRBJ1-2 TRBV7-2 CASSPRRDNYGYTF TGTGCCAGCAGCCCACGCCGTGATAACTATGGCTACACCTTC
NA few TRBJ1-4 TRBV7-9 CASSFARAIRPEKLFF TGTGCCAGCAGCTTTGCCAGGGCGATACGACCCGAAAAACTGTTTTTT
NA few TRBJ1-1 TRBV5-6 CASSSTPVNTEAFF TGTGCCAGCAGCTCGACCCCGGTGAACACTGAAGCTTTCTTT
NA many TRBJ1-1 TRBV7-9 CAALMGGAAEAFF TGTGCCGCTTTAATGGGTGGTGCCGCTGAAGCTTTCTTT
NA few TRBJ2-7 TRBV7-2 CASGYPYEQYF TGTGCCAGCGGATACCCCTACGAGCAGTACTTC
NA NA TRBJ2-7 TRBV7-2 CASSLNGAPYEQYF TGTGCCAGCAGCTTAAATGGAGCCCCCTACGAGCAGTACTTC
NA NA TRBJ2-1 TRBV15 CATSNLRRDLNHEQFF TGTGCCACCAGCAATCTACGTCGGGACCTGAACCATGAGCAGTTCTTC
TRBD1 few TRBJ1-2 TRBV9 CASSQGQVANYGYTF TGTGCCAGCAGCCAGGGACAGGTAGCTAACTATGGCTACACCTTC
TRBD1 NA TRBJ2-5 TRBV7-9 CASSSHRTGQETQYF TGTGCCAGCAGCTCGCATAGGACAGGGCAAGAGACCCAGTACTTC
NA NA TRBJ2-7 TRBV6-1 CASSDRAYEQYF TGTGCCAGCAGTGACAGGGCCTACGAGCAGTACTTC
TRBD1 few TRBJ1-1 TRBV6-5 CASSETGTGVHLF TGTGCCAGCAGTGAGACCGGGACAGGGGTTCATCTCTTT
NA few TRBJ1-1 TRBV7-2 CASSLSWNTEAFF TGTGCCAGCAGCTTGTCCTGGAACACTGAAGCTTTCTTT